The rows below give T cell receptor beta chains drawn from one sample of a study of technical replicates of blood from a few donors. The method was immunoSEQ multiplex PCR; TCRdb's version includes in-frame clones alone and lacks a portion of them. The data hold roughly 79,000 clones, with about 92% observed a single time. Sequenced material: T cells isolated from PBMCs. These receptors were obtained from a human donor in good health. The CDR3 runs from the conserved cysteine through the conserved F or W. The D gene is left open where the match is weak. Not all rows give a size; the values are once, few, many and, for expanded clones, a class.

V: TRBV6-6
J: TRBJ2-5
size: .
D: .
DNA: TGTGCCAGCAGTTACTCCGCAGGGCAAGAGACCCAGTACTTC
CDR3: CASSYSAGQETQYF

V: TRBV5-6
J: TRBJ1-2
size: .
D: .
DNA: TGTGCCAGCAGCTTGTTATTTGACAGCCCGGAGAGCTATGGCTACACCTTC
CDR3: CASSLLFDSPESYGYTF

V: TRBV30
J: TRBJ1-2
size: .
D: TRBD1
DNA: TGTGCCTGGAGTACGGACAGGGCGACTAACTATGGCTACACCTTC
CDR3: CAWSTDRATNYGYTF

V: TRBV11-1
J: TRBJ2-4
size: .
D: TRBD2
DNA: TGTGCCAGTGGGATAGCGGGAGTAGGAAACATTCAGTACTTC
CDR3: CASGIAGVGNIQYF

V: TRBV27
J: TRBJ1-5
size: .
D: .
DNA: TGTGCCAGCAGTTTATCGGGGGGAAGGCAGCCCCAGCATTTT
CDR3: CASSLSGGRQPQHF

V: TRBV19
J: TRBJ1-1
size: .
D: .
DNA: TGTGCCAGTAGTGCCAACAGGGATCGGACTGAAGCTTTCTTT
CDR3: CASSANRDRTEAFF

V: TRBV11-3
J: TRBJ2-7
size: .
D: TRBD2
DNA: TGTGCCAGCAGCTTACTAGCGGGAGAGACCTACGAGCAGTACTTC
CDR3: CASSLLAGETYEQYF

V: TRBV5-4
J: TRBJ2-7
size: .
D: TRBD1
DNA: TGTGCCAGCAGGGGGACAGGGGACTACGAGCAGTACTTC
CDR3: CASRGTGDYEQYF

V: TRBV30
J: TRBJ1-5
size: .
D: .
DNA: TGTGCCTGGAGTGAAGAGTATCAGCCCCAGCATTTT
CDR3: CAWSEEYQPQHF

V: TRBV15
J: TRBJ2-7
size: .
D: .
DNA: TGTGCCACCAGCAGAGAAGACCACAGGGCCTCGGAGCAGTACTTC
CDR3: CATSREDHRASEQYF

V: TRBV27
J: TRBJ2-5
size: once
D: TRBD1
DNA: TGTGCCAGCAGTTTAGGGGGACTGGGGACAGGCCACCAAGAGACCCAGTACTTC
CDR3: CASSLGGLGTGHQETQYF

V: TRBV5-1
J: TRBJ1-1
size: .
D: TRBD1
DNA: TGCGCCAGCAGCTTGGGACAGGGGGCATGGAGCACTGAAGCTTTCTTT
CDR3: CASSLGQGAWSTEAFF

V: TRBV28
J: TRBJ1-5
size: .
D: .
DNA: TGTGCCAGCAGTTTAGACACTCTCAATCAGCCCCAGCATTTT
CDR3: CASSLDTLNQPQHF

V: TRBV30
J: TRBJ2-3
size: once
D: TRBD2
DNA: TGTGCCTGGAGTGTACTCCGGACTAGCGGGAGACCGCCATCTAGCACAGATACGCAGTATTTT
CDR3: CAWSVLRTSGRPPSSTDTQYF

V: TRBV28
J: TRBJ2-5
size: once
D: TRBD2
DNA: TGTGCCAGCAGTCCGTCCGGGACTAGGTACGGGACCCAGTACTTC
CDR3: CASSPSGTRYGTQYF

V: TRBV6-5
J: TRBJ1-5
size: .
D: .
DNA: TGTGCCAGCAGTTGGGAGGTGGATCAGCCCCAGCATTTT
CDR3: CASSWEVDQPQHF

V: TRBV11-1
J: TRBJ1-2
size: .
D: .
DNA: TGTGCCAGCAGCTCCCGCGAGGGGGGGGATGGCTACACCTTC
CDR3: CASSSREGGDGYTF

V: TRBV27
J: TRBJ1-1
size: .
D: TRBD1
DNA: TGTGCCAGCAGTCCCGGGACAGGGAACCCGAACACTGAAGCTTTCTTT
CDR3: CASSPGTGNPNTEAFF

V: TRBV11-2
J: TRBJ1-2
size: once
D: .
DNA: TGTGCCAGCAGCTTTAGGCGGCACTCCTATGGCTACACCTTC
CDR3: CASSFRRHSYGYTF

V: TRBV4-3
J: TRBJ2-7
size: .
D: .
DNA: TGCGCCAGCAGCCAAGATCCCCCCACCTACGAGCAGTACTTC
CDR3: CASSQDPPTYEQYF

V: TRBV6-5
J: TRBJ1-2
size: .
D: TRBD1
DNA: TGTGCCAGCAGTTACTCAACGGACAGGCTAGACTTC
CDR3: CASSYSTDRLDF

V: TRBV11-3
J: TRBJ1-1
size: .
D: .
DNA: TGTGCCAGCAGCTTAAACCTCCCGGGGAGGCCAGTTACTGAAGCTTTCTTT
CDR3: CASSLNLPGRPVTEAFF

V: TRBV10-3
J: TRBJ2-1
size: .
D: TRBD2
DNA: TGTGCCATCAGTGAGTCGAGGGGACTAGACTCCAATGAGCAGTTCTTC
CDR3: CAISESRGLDSNEQFF

V: TRBV2
J: TRBJ2-1
size: .
D: TRBD2
DNA: TGTGCCAGCAGTGACGGCGGGAGCTCCTACAATGAGCAGTTCTTC
CDR3: CASSDGGSSYNEQFF

V: TRBV5-1
J: TRBJ2-3
size: .
D: .
DNA: TGCGCCAGCAGCCGCCCTGGGGCTAGCACAGATACGCAGTATTTT
CDR3: CASSRPGASTDTQYF

V: TRBV5-4
J: TRBJ2-6
size: .
D: .
DNA: TGTGCCAGCAGCTTAGAGGGCTCCCCGCCTTGGGGGGCCAACGTCCTGACTTTC
CDR3: CASSLEGSPPWGANVLTF

V: TRBV5-1
J: TRBJ2-7
size: .
D: TRBD1
DNA: TGCGCCAGCTCGGACAGGAGAGGTTACGAGCAGTACTTC
CDR3: CASSDRRGYEQYF

V: TRBV5-1
J: TRBJ1-4
size: .
D: .
DNA: TGCGCCAGCAGCTCCGAGGGCGGCAGAACGAATGAAAAACTGTTTTTT
CDR3: CASSSEGGRTNEKLFF

V: TRBV28
J: TRBJ2-3
size: .
D: TRBD2
DNA: TGTGCCTCGGGGGGAAGAGATACGCAGTATTTT
CDR3: CASGGRDTQYF

V: TRBV19
J: TRBJ2-1
size: once
D: .
DNA: TGTGCCAGTAGTATAAAGGTGGCTGCGGTGGGCTCCTACAATGAGCAGTTCTTC
CDR3: CASSIKVAAVGSYNEQFF

V: TRBV15
J: TRBJ1-2
size: .
D: .
DNA: TGTGCCACCAGCAGAGATCGCAGGGCTGGCTACACCTTC
CDR3: CATSRDRRAGYTF

V: TRBV19
J: TRBJ1-1
size: .
D: TRBD1
DNA: TGTGCCAGTAGTGACGGGACAGTCACTGAAGCTTTCTTT
CDR3: CASSDGTVTEAFF

V: TRBV18
J: TRBJ2-7
size: once
D: TRBD2
DNA: TGTGCCAGCTCACCGAAGCGGGAGGCCTTCTACGAGCAGTACTTC
CDR3: CASSPKREAFYEQYF

V: TRBV5-1
J: TRBJ1-4
size: .
D: TRBD1
DNA: TGCGCCAGCAGCTTGGATCGACAGGGTAATGAAAAACTGTTTTTT
CDR3: CASSLDRQGNEKLFF

V: TRBV21-1
J: TRBJ2-7
size: .
D: .
DNA: TGTGCCAGCAGCAACAGGGGGACTAGCGGAGCAAGCTCCTACGAGCAGTACTTC
CDR3: CASSNRGTSGASSYEQYF

V: TRBV7-3
J: TRBJ2-7
size: .
D: TRBD2
DNA: TGTGCCAGCAGCCACCACACCCCACGCCTTAGCGGGAGTACCTACGAGCAGTACTTC
CDR3: CASSHHTPRLSGSTYEQYF

V: TRBV5-4
J: TRBJ1-4
size: .
D: .
DNA: TGTGCCAGCAGCCCAGGGCTTACTAATGAAAAACTGTTTTTT
CDR3: CASSPGLTNEKLFF

V: TRBV10-3
J: TRBJ1-2
size: once
D: TRBD1
DNA: TGTGCCATCAGTTCTACCGGGACAGGGGAAGGCTACACCTTC
CDR3: CAISSTGTGEGYTF

V: TRBV18
J: TRBJ2-2
size: .
D: TRBD2
DNA: TGTGCCAGCTCACCGTTCGCTAGCGGGAGTTTAACCGGGGAGCTGTTTTTT
CDR3: CASSPFASGSLTGELFF

V: TRBV9
J: TRBJ1-3
size: .
D: TRBD1
DNA: TGTGCCAGCAGCCCCCGGACAGGGGTAAACACCATATATTTT
CDR3: CASSPRTGVNTIYF

V: TRBV6-5
J: TRBJ2-7
size: .
D: TRBD1
DNA: TGTGCCAGCAGTTACCGGGACAGGGGTACCTACGAGCAGTACTTC
CDR3: CASSYRDRGTYEQYF

V: TRBV7-9
J: TRBJ2-7
size: .
D: .
DNA: TGTGCCAGCAGCTTACCCCAGGGGGGCTACGAGCAGTACTTC
CDR3: CASSLPQGGYEQYF

V: TRBV5-4
J: TRBJ2-3
size: once
D: TRBD2
DNA: TGTGCCAGCAGCTTGGATGCGGGAGGGACCACAGATACGCAGTATTTT
CDR3: CASSLDAGGTTDTQYF